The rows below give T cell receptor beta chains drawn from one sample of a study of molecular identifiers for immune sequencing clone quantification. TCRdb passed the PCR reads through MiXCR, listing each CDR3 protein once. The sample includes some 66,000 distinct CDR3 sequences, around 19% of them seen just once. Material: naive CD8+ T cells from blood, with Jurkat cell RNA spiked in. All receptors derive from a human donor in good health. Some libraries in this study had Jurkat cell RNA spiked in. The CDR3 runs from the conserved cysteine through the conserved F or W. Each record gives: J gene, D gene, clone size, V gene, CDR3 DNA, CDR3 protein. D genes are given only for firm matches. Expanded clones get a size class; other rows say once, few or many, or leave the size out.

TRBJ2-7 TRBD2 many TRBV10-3 TGTGCCATCAGTGAGTCTGGACTAGACTACGAGCAGTACTTC CAISESGLDYEQYF
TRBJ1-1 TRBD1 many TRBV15 TGTGCCACCAGCAGAGTAACAGGGGGGTACACTGAAGCTTTCTTT CATSRVTGGYTEAFF
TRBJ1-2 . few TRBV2 TGTGCCGGCAGCTCTATGGCCTATGGCTACACCTTC CAGSSMAYGYTF
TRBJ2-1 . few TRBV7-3 TGTGCCAGCAGCCTAAAGGGGGGGCGCGACTCTGAGCAGTTCTTC CASSLKGGRDSEQFF
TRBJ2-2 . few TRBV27 TGTGCCAGCAGTCATGGTACTAGCTCCCTTTTCGGCGGGGAGCTGTTTTTT CASSHGTSSLFGGELFF
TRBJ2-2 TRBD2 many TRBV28 TGTGCCAGCAGTTTATCAGTACTAGCGGGACTAGGCGGGGAGCTGTTTTTT CASSLSVLAGLGGELFF
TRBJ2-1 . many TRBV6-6 TGTGCCAGCAGTTACTCGATGGCGAGCTCCTACAATGAGCAGTTCTTC CASSYSMASSYNEQFF
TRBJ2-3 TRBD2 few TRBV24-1 TGTGCCACCAGTGATTTACCACTAGCGGGAGGAAGCACAGATACGCAGTATTTT CATSDLPLAGGSTDTQYF
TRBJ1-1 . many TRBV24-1 TGTGCCACCAGTGACCCGAATTTCCCCACTGAAGCTTTCTTT CATSDPNFPTEAFF
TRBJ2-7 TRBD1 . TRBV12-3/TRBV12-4 TGTGCCAGCAGCTCGGGACAGGGGTCCTACGAGCAGTACTTC CASSSGQGSYEQYF
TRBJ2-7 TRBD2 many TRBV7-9 TGTGCCAGCAGCAGTAGCATCAGCGGGAGAGGGTACGAGCAGTACTTC CASSSSISGRGYEQYF
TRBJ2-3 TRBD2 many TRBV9 TGTGCCAGCAGCGTAAGCGGGGGCGAATATACGCAGTATTTT CASSVSGGEYTQYF
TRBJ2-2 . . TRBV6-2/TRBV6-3 TGTGCCAGCAGCGACCGGACATGGGGGGAGCTGTTTTTT CASSDRTWGELFF
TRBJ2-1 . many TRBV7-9 TGTGCCAGCAGCCGAGATGACAATGAGCAGTTCTTC CASSRDDNEQFF
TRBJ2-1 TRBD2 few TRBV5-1 TGCGCCAGCAGCTTGGCCGGACTAGCGGACAATGAGCAGTTCTTC CASSLAGLADNEQFF
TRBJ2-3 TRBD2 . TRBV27 TGTGCCAGCAGTTTCCACACCGGGACTAGCGGGAGGCTAACAGATATGCAGTATTTT CASSFHTGTSGRLTDMQYF
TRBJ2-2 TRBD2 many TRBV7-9 TGTGCCAGCAGCCCCCGACTAGCGGGTGGCACCGGGGAGCTGTTTTTT CASSPRLAGGTGELFF
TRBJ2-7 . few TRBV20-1 TGCAGCGCTAGAGATCCAGCGGACACCTACGAGCAGTACTTC CSARDPADTYEQYF
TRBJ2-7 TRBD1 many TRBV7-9 TGTGCCAGCAGCCCATGGGACAGCTACGAGCAGTACTTC CASSPWDSYEQYF
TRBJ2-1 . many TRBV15 TGTGCCACCAGCAGGGGCTTCGGGTCAGGGGCAACCTACAATGAGCAGTTCTTC CATSRGFGSGATYNEQFF
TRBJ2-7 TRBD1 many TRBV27 TGTGCCAGCAGTTTAGACAGGGGGTCCGAGCAGTACTTC CASSLDRGSEQYF
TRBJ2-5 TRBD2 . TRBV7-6 TGTGCCAGCCTTAGCGGGAGCAACAGGGGGACCCAGTACTTC CASLSGSNRGTQYF
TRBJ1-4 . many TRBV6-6 TGTGCCAGCAGTTACTCGAGAGGGACTAATGAAAAACTGTTTTTT CASSYSRGTNEKLFF
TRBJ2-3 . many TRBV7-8 TGTGCCAGCAGCCCGGAGGGACCCAGCACAGATACGCAGTATTTT CASSPEGPSTDTQYF
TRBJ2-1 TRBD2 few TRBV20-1 TGCAGCACAACTAGCGGGATCTCCTACAAAGAGCAGTTCTTC CSTTSGISYKEQFF
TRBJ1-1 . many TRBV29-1 TGCAGCACCGGGGCCCAAAACACTGAAGCTTTCTTT CSTGAQNTEAFF
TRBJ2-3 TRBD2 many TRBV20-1 TGCAGTGCTCCGATCCCGCTAGCGGGAGTTAAAATCCACGGCACAGATACGCAGTATTTT CSAPIPLAGVKIHGTDTQYF
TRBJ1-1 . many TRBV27 TGTGCCAGCAGTAGCGGCCGCACTGAAGCTTTCTTT CASSSGRTEAFF
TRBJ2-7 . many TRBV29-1 TGCAGCGTTGAAGATCGTAGCGACAGCTACGAGCAGTACTTC CSVEDRSDSYEQYF
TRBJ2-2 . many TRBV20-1 TGCAGTGCTAGAGATCCGTCCGAAGGGGCCGGGGAGCTGTTTTTT CSARDPSEGAGELFF
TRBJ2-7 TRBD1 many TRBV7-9 TGTGCCAGCAGCTCCCCCCTGGGACAGGGACTTTTCTACGAGCAGTACTTC CASSSPLGQGLFYEQYF
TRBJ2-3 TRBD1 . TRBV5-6 TGTGCCAGCAGCCGGACAGGGCTAATCACAGATACGCAGTATTTT CASSRTGLITDTQYF
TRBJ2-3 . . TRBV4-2 TGTGCCAGCAGCCAAGATATTACTAGGAGTGGGGTCACAGATACGCAGTATTTT CASSQDITRSGVTDTQYF
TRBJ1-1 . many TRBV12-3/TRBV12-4 TGTGCCAGCAGTTTAGGGAGACACAAGCCGAACACTGAAGCTTTCTTT CASSLGRHKPNTEAFF
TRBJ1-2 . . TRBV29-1 TGCAGCGTTGAAGACTGGGGGGCTGGCTATGGCTACACCTTC CSVEDWGAGYGYTF
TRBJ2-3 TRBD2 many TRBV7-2 TGTGCCAGCAGCCTGAACTCTCCCGGGACTAGAGAAACCACAGATACGCAGTATTTT CASSLNSPGTRETTDTQYF
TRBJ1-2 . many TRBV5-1 TGCGCCAGCAGCTTGGAAGGGGAATATGGCTACACCTTC CASSLEGEYGYTF
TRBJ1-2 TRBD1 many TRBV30 TGTGCCTGGAGTGAACAGGGGGACTATGGCTACACCTTC CAWSEQGDYGYTF
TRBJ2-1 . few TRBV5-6 TGTGCCAGCAGCTTCACCCCCGACGAGCAGTTCTTC CASSFTPDEQFF
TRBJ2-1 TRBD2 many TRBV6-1 TGTGCCAGCAGTGAAGGGACTAGCGGCTACAATGAGCAGTTCTTC CASSEGTSGYNEQFF
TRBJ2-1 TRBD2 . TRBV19 TGTGCCAGTAGTGTGTGGCTAGCGGGAGGCAATGAGCAGTTCTTC CASSVWLAGGNEQFF
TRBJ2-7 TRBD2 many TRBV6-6 TGTGCCAGCAGTTACGTACGGATCGGGAGGGACGAGCAGTACTTC CASSYVRIGRDEQYF
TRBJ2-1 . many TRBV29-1 TGCAGCGTTGATATCGGGGGATTCTCCTACAATGAGCAGTTCTTC CSVDIGGFSYNEQFF
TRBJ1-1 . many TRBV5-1 TGCGCCAGCAGCGGGGAGGATTCTGAAGCTTTCTTT CASSGEDSEAFF
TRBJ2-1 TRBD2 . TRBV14 TGTGCCAGCAGCCAAGCTCTCGGGGGGGATGAGCAGTTCTTC CASSQALGGDEQFF
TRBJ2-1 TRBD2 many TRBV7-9 TGTGCCAGCAGCTCACAGACTAGCGGAGACAGGAATGAGCAGTTCTTC CASSSQTSGDRNEQFF
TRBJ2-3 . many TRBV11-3 TGTGCCAGCAGCTTAGATTTTTCCGAGGATACGCAGTATTTT CASSLDFSEDTQYF
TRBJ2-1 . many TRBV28 TGTGCCAGCATCCCCTCTAGCGACAATGAGCAGTTCTTC CASIPSSDNEQFF
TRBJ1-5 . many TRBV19 TGTGCCAGTAGGGCCACCCCGGTTAGCAATCAGCCCCAGCATTTT CASRATPVSNQPQHF
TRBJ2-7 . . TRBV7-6 TGTGCCAGCAGCTCCAAATCCGGGGGGCGTTACGAGCAGTACTTC CASSSKSGGRYEQYF
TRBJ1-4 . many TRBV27 TGTGCCAGCAGTTCCGCCACACTAGTTGGTGAAAAACTGTTTTTT CASSSATLVGEKLFF
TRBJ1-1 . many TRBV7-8 TGTGCCAGCAGCTACCCTGAGGGGCGCACTGAAGCTTTCTTT CASSYPEGRTEAFF
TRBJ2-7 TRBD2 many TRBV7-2 TGTGCCAGCAGCTTGGGACTAGCTTCCTACGAGCAGTACTTC CASSLGLASYEQYF
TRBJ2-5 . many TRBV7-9 TGTGCCAGCAGCTTATCCCCTGGGGACCTGGGGCCCCAGTACTTC CASSLSPGDLGPQYF
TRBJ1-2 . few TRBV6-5 TGTGCCAGCAGTTACTCACCCTTCGGGGTTGACTATGGCTACACCTTC CASSYSPFGVDYGYTF